These 32 T cell receptor beta chains were all obtained from the same sample, sequenced in a study of T cell responses to AZD1222 COVID-19 vaccine. Clones were sequenced by immunoSEQ multiplex PCR, and TCRdb holds only the in-frame ones, with some missing. This sample has 150,000 to 200,000 clones; over 85% occur once, and the top ten carry 3.5% to 4.5%. The input for sequencing was peripheral blood, taken on day 0 of AZD1222 vaccination. These TCRs come from an adult in good health.

This chain links TRBV7-2 with TRBJ2-7, with D possibly TRBD2 on 5 matching bases. The CDR3 covers 14 residues. Germline V CDR1 and CDR2: SGHTA, FQGNSA. Trimming left V 1 base short and J 3 bases short, with 10 bases between. CDR3 nucleotides: TGTGCCAGCAGCTTAGAGCGGAGAGGCTACGAGCAGTACTTC. This translates into CASSLERRGYEQYF.

The count of this clone is one. This chain connects TRBV6-5 to TRBJ2-5; no firm D call. Trimming removed 7 bases from V and 2 bases from J, with 8 bases in between. The CDR3 has 12 residues. Germline V CDR1 and CDR2: MNHEY, SVGAGI. CDR3 bases: TGTGCCAGCAACAGTGCGCAAGAGACCCAGTACTTC. Amino acid sequence: CASNSAQETQYF.

V and J are TRBV7-9 and TRBJ1-5; 7 nucleotides align to TRBD1. The CDR3 contains 15 residues. V shed 5 bases and J 3 bases; nucleotides not matched to a gene: 7. CDR1 is SEHNR, CDR2 FQNEAQ, per germline (reference sequence). CDR3 sequence (DNA): TGTGCCAGCAGCCGAGGGGGCTTGGACAATCAGCCCCAGCATTTT. Amino acid sequence: CASSRGGLDNQPQHF.

The chain links TRBV16 to TRBJ1-1; 7 nucleotides match TRBD1. The J segment lost 6 bases and the V segment lost 4 bases, leaving 2 bases of the junction unmatched. In germline, CDR1 is KGHSY, CDR2 FQNENV. The CDR3 consists of 12 residues. CDR3 residues: CASSRQGAEAFF. The CDR3 coding sequence is TGTGCCAGCAGCCGACAGGGCGCTGAAGCTTTCTTT.

This chain joins TRBV6-4 and TRBJ2-3; D may be TRBD2 (6 bases). The CDR3 spans 17 residues. V dropped 2 bases and J dropped 0 bases, with 15 bases sitting between them. Germline V gene lookup returns CDR1 MRHNA and CDR2 SNTAGT. The CDR3 DNA follows: TGTGCCAGCAGTGACACTATTGGGGCGGGGAGCACAGATACGCAGTATTTT. Residues: CASSDTIGAGSTDTQYF.

The V and J genes are TRBV29-1 and TRBJ1-3; D is unclear. V lost 0 bases to trimming and J lost 4 bases, with 4 bases between them. Germline loops: CDR1 SQVTM, CDR2 ANQGSEA. The CDR3 covers 12 residues. This chain's CDR3 is CSVEDSGNTIYF. CDR3 bases: TGCAGCGTTGAAGACAGCGGAAACACCATATATTTT.

V and J are TRBV27 and TRBJ1-2, with D possibly matching TRBD1 (5 bases). The CDR3 contains 14 residues. Trimming pared 0 bases from V and 2 bases from J, leaving 7 bases between. Germline values: CDR1 MNHEY, CDR2 SMNVEV (reference sequence). The CDR3 DNA reads as TGTGCCAGCAGTTTATCGACAGACAACTATGGCTACACCTTC. It specifies CASSLSTDNYGYTF.

The chain links TRBV18 to TRBJ2-7, with 9 bases fitting TRBD2. With V trimmed by 1 base and J by 1 base, 5 bases remained unmatched. This CDR3 has 16 amino acids. Germline V lookup: CDR1 KGHSH, CDR2 LQKENI. The CDR3 region is CASSPLAGVSSYEQYF. CDR3 nucleotide sequence: TGTGCCAGCTCACCACTAGCGGGAGTCTCTTCCTACGAGCAGTACTTC.

This chain uses TRBV5-6 with TRBJ1-2; D is ambiguous. Trimming shortened V by 3 bases and J by 1 base, and 13 bases separated the two germline ends. From germline, CDR1 is SGHDT and CDR2 YYEEEE. The CDR3 is made up of 15 amino acids. CDR3 sequence: CASSYRGAGNYGYTF. Written as DNA, the CDR3 is TGTGCCAGCAGCTACCGAGGAGCGGGTAACTATGGCTACACCTTC.

The chain employs TRBV6-5 and TRBJ2-7; no clear D gene. V lost 6 bases and J lost 9, with 27 bases in between. The CDR3 is 16 residues long. In germline, CDR1 is MNHEY, CDR2 SVGAGI. The CDR3 coding sequence is TGTGCCAGCAGCTACGATATAACCCTGGGAACAAAGGTGCAGTACTTC. Translating it yields CASSYDITLGTKVQYF.

This clone has just one count. This chain uses TRBV7-9 with TRBJ1-4; D gene uncertain. The CDR3 sequence is 12 residues long. Trimming took 5 bases from V and 8 from J, leaving 9 bases between them. CDR1 and CDR2 (germline): SEHNR, FQNEAQ (reference sequence). In DNA, the CDR3 is TGTGCCAGCAGCAGATCACAGGAAAAACTGTTTTTT. Translated, it gives CASSRSQEKLFF.

The V and J genes are TRBV13 and TRBJ1-2, with D possibly being TRBD1 (5 bases). This CDR3 region has 14 residues. Germline assignment: CDR1 PRHDT and CDR2 FYEKMQ (reference sequence). Trimming stripped 1 base from V and 8 bases from J, with 14 bases between. The CDR3 nucleotides are TGTGCCAGCAGCTTAGAATATCGGGACCAGGGCTACACCTTC. This encodes CASSLEYRDQGYTF.

V and J are TRBV30 and TRBJ1-1; D perhaps matches TRBD1 (5 bases). The CDR3 extends over 13 amino acids. Germline CDR1 reads GTSNPN; CDR2 reads SVGIG (reference sequence). V lost 0 bases to trimming and J lost 5 bases, with 10 bases between them. This CDR3 reads CAWSVAGSTEAFF. In nucleotides, the CDR3 is TGTGCCTGGAGTGTGGCAGGGAGTACTGAAGCTTTCTTT.

V and J are TRBV6-5 and TRBJ1-2; D possibly corresponds to TRBD1 (6 bases). The CDR3 is 14 residues long. V was trimmed by 5 bases and J by 4 bases, leaving 14 bases between them. CDR1 is MNHEY and CDR2 is SVGAGI in the germline V gene. The CDR3: CASSPGVTFYGYTF. CDR3 in DNA: TGTGCCAGCAGTCCAGGGGTAACTTTCTATGGCTACACCTTC.

This clone was seen only once. The rearrangement joins TRBV14 to TRBJ1-2; tentatively, D is TRBD1 (5 bases). Trimming stripped 1 base from V and 4 bases from J, with 7 bases between. Germline V gives CDR1 SGHDN, CDR2 FVKESK. The CDR3 loop spans 13 amino acids. For the CDR3, the DNA is TGTGCCAGCAGCCAAGGACAGAGCTATGGCTACACCTTC. Translation gives CASSQGQSYGYTF.

The CDR3 spells CASSLERGARGNTEAFF. In DNA form, the CDR3 reads TGTGCCAGCAGTTTAGAAAGGGGGGCGAGGGGGAACACTGAAGCTTTCTTT. The chain recombines TRBV27 with TRBJ1-1, with D maybe TRBD1 (6 bases). CDR1 MNHEY and CDR2 SMNVEV come from the germline V gene (reference sequence). Trimming removed 2 bases from V and 1 base from J, with 17 bases in between. This CDR3 contains 17 residues.

V and J are TRBV6-4 and TRBJ2-1; perhaps TRBD1 as D (6 bases). This CDR3 contains 16 residues. V was cut by 1 base and J by 6 bases, with 16 bases left in between. In germline, CDR1 is MRHNA, CDR2 SNTAGT. Written as DNA, the CDR3 is TGTGCCAGCAGTGACTTAGGCAGGGGCACCATCAATGAGCAGTTCTTC. Protein sequence: CASSDLGRGTINEQFF.

The CDR3 reads CASSTGNNANEKLFF. CDR3 nucleotides: TGTGCCAGTAGTACTGGGAATAACGCTAATGAAAAACTGTTTTTT. V and J are TRBV19 and TRBJ1-4, with D unclear. The CDR3 contains 15 residues. Germline-derived CDR1 and CDR2 are LNHDA and SQIVND (reference sequence). V was pared by 4 bases and J by 3 bases, with 12 bases between.

The rearrangement links TRBV6-2 or TRBV6-3 to TRBJ2-1; 11 bases align to TRBD2. The CDR3 covers 16 residues. Germline values: CDR1 MNHEY, CDR2 SVGEGT. V gave up 4 bases and J gave up 6 bases; unmatched junction bases: 8. The CDR3 nucleotides read TGTGCCAGCAGTTCAACCGGGACTAGCGGACGCAATGAGCAGTTCTTC. Its translation: CASSSTGTSGRNEQFF.

The CDR3 DNA reads TGTGCCAGTAGTACCCTTGGGCCGAACACCGGGGAGCTGTTTTTT. Translated: CASSTLGPNTGELFF. The chain uses TRBV19 and TRBJ2-2, with D unresolved. Germline loops: CDR1 LNHDA, CDR2 SQIVND (reference sequence). The CDR3 consists of 15 residues. Trimming removed 4 bases at V and 0 bases at J, with 9 bases between.

The rearrangement uses TRBV11-2 and TRBJ2-5; no definite D call. Trimming took off 0 bases at V and 4 bases at J, with 12 bases between the two ends. CDR1 and CDR2 from the germline V gene are SGHAT and FQNNGV. The CDR3 loop spans 15 amino acids. The CDR3 nucleotides are TGTGCCAGCAGCTTAGATCTTCGTGGTGGAGAGACCCAGTACTTC. It translates to CASSLDLRGGETQYF.

The chain joins TRBV11-2 to TRBJ2-7; 12 nucleotides agree with TRBD2. Germline CDR1 is SGHAT and CDR2 is FQNNGV. The J segment lost 5 bases and the V segment lost 4 bases, leaving 6 bases of the junction unmatched. The CDR3 runs to 15 residues. In DNA form, the CDR3 reads TGTGCCAGCAGCTGGCTAGCGGGAGGGCCTAACGAGCAGTACTTC. It codes for CASSWLAGGPNEQYF. Supplemented by reference TRBV11-2 and TRBJ2-7, the full variable domain reads EAGVAQSPRYKIIEKRQSVAFWCNPISGHATLYWYQQILGQGPKLLIQFQNNGVVDDSQLPKDRFSAERLKGVDSTLKIQPAKLEDSAVYLCASSWLAGGPNEQYFGPGTRLTVT.

This chain uses TRBV7-9 with TRBJ2-7; D might be TRBD2 (6 bases). From germline, CDR1 is SEHNR and CDR2 FQNEAQ (reference sequence). The CDR3 sequence is 14 residues long. Trimming cost V 8 bases and J 3 bases, with 17 bases left between them. CDR3 sequence: CASEAEGTYYEQYF. In nucleotides, the CDR3 is TGTGCCAGCGAGGCGGAGGGCACTTACTACGAGCAGTACTTC.

The chain combines TRBV10-1 with TRBJ1-2; D gene uncertain. Germline CDR1 reads WNHNN; CDR2 reads SYGVQD (reference sequence). Trimming stripped 2 bases from V and 6 bases from J, with 10 bases between. This CDR3 is built from 13 residues. The CDR3 loop is CASSETWTDGYTF. CDR3 nucleotide sequence: TGCGCCAGCAGTGAGACATGGACCGATGGCTACACCTTC.

The chain uses TRBV7-6 and TRBJ1-1; 8 bases line up with TRBD1. The CDR3 runs 17 residues. J was trimmed by 0 bases and V by 5 bases; bases with no gene match: 11. Germline CDR1 reads SGHVS; CDR2 reads FNYEAQ. The CDR3 coding sequence is TGTGCCAGCAGCCCCCCCGGACAGGGAGGGGTGAACACTGAAGCTTTCTTT. It yields the protein CASSPPGQGGVNTEAFF.

The chain combines TRBV3-1 (or the pseudogene TRBV3-2) with TRBJ1-2; D uncertain. Per germline, CDR1 LGHDT and CDR2 YNNKEL (reference sequence). The CDR3 length is 15 residues. V lost 5 bases, J lost 4 bases, and 17 bases lay in between. The CDR3 region is CASSVPGEAGYGYTF. The CDR3 DNA reads TGTGCCAGCAGCGTCCCCGGGGAAGCGGGCTATGGCTACACCTTC.

The chain combines TRBV11-2 with TRBJ1-1, with TRBD1 identical over 7 bases. Germline CDR1 is SGHAT and CDR2 is FQNNGV. The trim removed 5 bases at V and 5 bases at J, leaving 5 bases unmatched. The CDR3 totals 13 residues. The CDR3 loop is CASSAPGGTEAFF. Written as DNA, the CDR3 is TGTGCCAGCAGCGCCCCAGGGGGTACTGAAGCTTTCTTT.

This clone occurred a few times. The chain employs TRBV13 and TRBJ1-2; TRBD1 matches 9 bases. Germline V gene data show CDR1 as PRHDT and CDR2 as FYEKMQ (reference sequence). This CDR3 contains 14 residues. The V segment lost 5 bases and the J segment 9 bases; nucleotides outside the gene matches: 10. CDR3 loop: CASSRGQGFYSYTF. CDR3 bases: TGTGCCAGCAGCCGGGGACAGGGCTTTTATAGCTACACCTTC.

The chain couples TRBV5-6 to TRBJ1-3; 9 positions agree with TRBD1. This CDR3 comprises 16 residues. With 4 bases clipped from V and 4 bases from J, the junction kept 9 bases outside the gene matches. CDR1 and CDR2 from the germline V gene are SGHDT and YYEEEE. CDR3 in amino acids: CASSRTGGALGNTIYF. For the CDR3, the DNA is TGTGCCAGCAGCCGAACAGGGGGCGCGTTAGGAAACACCATATATTTT.

This clone was counted many times. V and J are TRBV9 and TRBJ1-1; no definite D call. Germline lookup yields CDR1 SGDLS and CDR2 YYNGEE. The CDR3 spans 13 residues. Deletions cut 0 bases from V and 0 bases from J, with 3 bases between. The CDR3 region is CASSVAVNTEAFF. The DNA for the CDR3 is TGTGCCAGCAGCGTAGCGGTGAACACTGAAGCTTTCTTT. Complete variable domain (other parts from reference TRBV9 and TRBJ1-1): DSGVTQTPKHLITATGQRVTLRCSPRSGDLSVYWYQQSLDQGLQFLIQYYNGEERAKGNILERFSAQQFPDLHSELNLSSLELGDSALYFCASSVAVNTEAFFGQGTRLTVV.

The chain employs TRBV27 and TRBJ2-6; D not resolved. V dropped 4 bases and J dropped 6 bases, with 16 bases sitting between them. The CDR3 runs 16 residues. Germline assignment: CDR1 MNHEY and CDR2 SMNVEV (reference sequence). CDR3 loop: CASSYLLSGQANVLTF. CDR3 coding DNA: TGTGCCAGCAGTTACCTCCTTTCTGGTCAGGCCAACGTCCTGACTTTC.

The chain combines TRBV6-5 with TRBJ2-7; D may correspond to TRBD1 or TRBD2 (6 bases each). The germline V and J ends were trimmed by 8 bases and 2 bases, with 7 bases remaining between them. Per germline, CDR1 MNHEY and CDR2 SVGAGI. The CDR3 runs 11 residues. The DNA for the CDR3 is TGTGCCAGCCGGGGGCCCTACGAGCAGTACTTC. Encoded protein: CASRGPYEQYF.